The source of this T cell receptor beta chain is a study of cytomegalovirus exposure and HLA in healthy donors. Study observations and caveats: What was likely a sequencing artifact was a cluster of highly shared sequence variants. Approximately 17,000 TCR beta sequences were associated with HLA alleles at 0.05 false discovery rate in a later analysis.

With 60 Vbeta and 13 Jbeta primers, the PCR was carried out. Libraries were prepared by immunoSEQ multiplex PCR; TCRdb keeps only in-frame clonotypes and omits some of them. This sample carries under 150,000 clones, about three quarters of them seen once, and the ten largest clones take approximately 2.6%. V dropped 6 bases and J dropped 7; count of bases not matched to a gene: 6. The CDR3 has 13 amino acids. Germline V CDR1 and CDR2: ENHRY, SYGVKD. Note on this clone: The target antigen is unknown.

This clonotype was sampled from a human donor in good health. The rearrangement links TRBV10-3 to TRBJ2-1, with TRBD2 matching 7 bases. Sequencing used PBMCs. The CDR3 region is CAIRGGEVNEQFF. The CDR3 nucleotides are TGTGCCATCAGGGGGGGGGAGGTGAATGAGCAGTTCTTC.